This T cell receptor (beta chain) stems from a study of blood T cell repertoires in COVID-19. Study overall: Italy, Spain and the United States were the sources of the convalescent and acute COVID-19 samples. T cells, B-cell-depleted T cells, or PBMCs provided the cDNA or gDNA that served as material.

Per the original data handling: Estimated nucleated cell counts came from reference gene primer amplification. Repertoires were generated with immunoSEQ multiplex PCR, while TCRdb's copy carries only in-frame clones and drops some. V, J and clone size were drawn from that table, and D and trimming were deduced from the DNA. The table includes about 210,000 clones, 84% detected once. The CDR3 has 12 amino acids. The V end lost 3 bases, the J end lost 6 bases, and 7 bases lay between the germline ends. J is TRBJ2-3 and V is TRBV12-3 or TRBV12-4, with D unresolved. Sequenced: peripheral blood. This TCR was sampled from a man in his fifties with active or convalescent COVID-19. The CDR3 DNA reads TGTGCCAGCAGTTTCGGGTTCGATACGCAGTATTTT. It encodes CASSFGFDTQYF.